This TCR beta chain came from a study of blood T cell repertoires in COVID-19. Across the study: Samples of COVID-19 (acute and convalescent) were obtained from the United States, Italy and Spain.

This clone has a single count. TCRdb's table, derived via immunoSEQ multiplex PCR, lists solely in-frame clones and lacks some. The sample gives 200,000 or so clones, roughly 80% of which show up once; 15% to 20% is in the top ten. This TCR was recovered from a man in his 60s with active or convalescent COVID-19. The material sequenced was peripheral blood.

CDR3 in amino acids: CASSRGPGQSLETQYF. As DNA, the CDR3 is TGTGCCAGCAGTCGGGGACCGGGACAGTCTTTGGAGACCCAGTACTTC. The V gene is TRBV6-2 or TRBV6-3, the J gene TRBJ2-5, with TRBD1 identical over 7 bases. Losses at the gene ends were 5 bases for V and 5 bases for J; bases not matched to a gene: 14. The germline V gene has CDR1 MNHEY and CDR2 SVGEGT. This CDR3 has 16 amino acids.